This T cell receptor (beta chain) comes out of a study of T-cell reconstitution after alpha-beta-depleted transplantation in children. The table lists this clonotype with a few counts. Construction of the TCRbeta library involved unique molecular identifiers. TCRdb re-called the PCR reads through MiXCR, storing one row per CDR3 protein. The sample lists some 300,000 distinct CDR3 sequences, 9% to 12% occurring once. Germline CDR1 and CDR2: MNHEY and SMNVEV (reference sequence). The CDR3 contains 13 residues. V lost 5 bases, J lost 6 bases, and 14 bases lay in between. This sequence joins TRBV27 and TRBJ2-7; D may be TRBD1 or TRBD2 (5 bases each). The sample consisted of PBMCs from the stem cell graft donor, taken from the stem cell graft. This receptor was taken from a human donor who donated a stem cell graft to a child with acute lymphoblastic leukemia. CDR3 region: CASSEGYLLEQYF. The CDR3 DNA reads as TGTGCCAGCAGTGAGGGGTACCTACTCGAGCAGTACTTC.